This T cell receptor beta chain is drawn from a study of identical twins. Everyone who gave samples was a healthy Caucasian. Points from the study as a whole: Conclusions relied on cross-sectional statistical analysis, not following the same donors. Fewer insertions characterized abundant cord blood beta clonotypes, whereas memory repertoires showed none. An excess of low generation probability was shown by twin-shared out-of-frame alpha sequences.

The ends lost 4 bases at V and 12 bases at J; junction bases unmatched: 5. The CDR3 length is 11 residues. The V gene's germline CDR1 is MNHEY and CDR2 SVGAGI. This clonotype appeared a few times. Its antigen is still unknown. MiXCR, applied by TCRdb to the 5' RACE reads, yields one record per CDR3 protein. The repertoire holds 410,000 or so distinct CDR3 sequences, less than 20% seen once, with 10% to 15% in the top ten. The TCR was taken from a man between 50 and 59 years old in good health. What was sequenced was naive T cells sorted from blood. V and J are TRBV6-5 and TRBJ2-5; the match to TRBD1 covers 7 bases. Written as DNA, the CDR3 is TGTGCCAGCAGTTTGGGACAGCAAAAGTACTTC. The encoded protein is CASSLGQQKYF.